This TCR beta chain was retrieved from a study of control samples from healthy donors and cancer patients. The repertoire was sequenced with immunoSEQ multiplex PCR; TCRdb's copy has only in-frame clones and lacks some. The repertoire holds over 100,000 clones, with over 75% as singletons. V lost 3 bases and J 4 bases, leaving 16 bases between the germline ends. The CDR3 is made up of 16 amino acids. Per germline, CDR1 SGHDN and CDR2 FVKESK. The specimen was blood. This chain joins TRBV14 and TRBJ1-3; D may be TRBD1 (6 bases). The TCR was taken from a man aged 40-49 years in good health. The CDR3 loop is CASSHRTGTPGNTIYF. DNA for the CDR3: TGTGCCAGCAGCCATAGGACCGGGACACCCGGAAACACCATATATTTT.